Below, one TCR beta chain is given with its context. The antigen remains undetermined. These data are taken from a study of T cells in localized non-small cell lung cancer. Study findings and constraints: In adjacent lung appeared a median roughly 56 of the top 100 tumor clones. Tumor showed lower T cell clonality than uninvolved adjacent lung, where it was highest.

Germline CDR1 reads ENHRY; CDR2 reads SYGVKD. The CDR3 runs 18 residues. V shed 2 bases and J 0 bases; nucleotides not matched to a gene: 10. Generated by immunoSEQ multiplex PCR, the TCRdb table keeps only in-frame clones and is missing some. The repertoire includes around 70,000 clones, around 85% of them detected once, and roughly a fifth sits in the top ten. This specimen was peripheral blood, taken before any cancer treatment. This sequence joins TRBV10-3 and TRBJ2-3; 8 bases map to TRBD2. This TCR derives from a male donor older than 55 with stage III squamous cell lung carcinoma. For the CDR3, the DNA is TGTGCCATCAGTGAGACGGGAGGAGCGGGGGTTAGCACAGATACGCAGTATTTT. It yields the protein CAISETGGAGVSTDTQYF.